The subject of this entry is one TCR beta chain. This sample was included in a study of identical twins. CDR1 SGDLS and CDR2 YYNGEE come from the germline V gene. This CDR3 has 16 residues. V was pared by 0 bases and J by 10 bases, with 20 bases between. TCRdb processed the 5' RACE reads anew with MiXCR; each CDR3 protein has one entry. The repertoire consists of hundreds of thousands of distinct CDR3 sequences, with 15% to 20% occurring once and the leading ten covering about an eighth. A further study also used this sample, focusing on T cells expressing NK-cell markers.

The sequenced sample was PBMCs. This chain connects TRBV9 to TRBJ2-1; possible D gene TRBD2, 5 bases. The receptor's source is a woman aged 18-29 years in good health. CDR3 amino acids: CASSVATDLVLGEQFF. The DNA for the CDR3 is TGTGCCAGCAGCGTAGCGACGGACTTGGTACTAGGGGAGCAGTTCTTC.